This T cell receptor beta chain was recovered during a study of blood T cell repertoires in COVID-19. Study-wide background: Material from acute and convalescent COVID-19 was sourced from the United States, Italy and Spain.

The CDR3 spans 15 residues. The V gene end was trimmed by 7 bases and the J gene end by 7 bases; junction bases not matched to a gene: 9. The V gene's germline CDR1 is MNHNY and CDR2 SVGAGI (reference sequence). As originally analysed: Nucleated cell number was recorded as an estimate derived from reference gene primer amplification. This table comes from immunoSEQ multiplex PCR, and its TCRdb copy is limited to in-frame clones, with some not included. Clonal size and the V and J genes are those of that table, whereas D and trimming came from the DNA. The sample yields 270,000 or so clones, 85% seen once. This clone was observed a few times.

What was sequenced was peripheral blood. V is TRBV6-6 and J is TRBJ2-1; 11 nucleotides align to TRBD2. The TCR was taken from a human donor in a cohort sampled during active COVID-19. The CDR3, as DNA: TGTGCCAGCACCAATCCCGGGACTAGCGGAAATGAGCAGTTCTTC. Its protein is CASTNPGTSGNEQFF.